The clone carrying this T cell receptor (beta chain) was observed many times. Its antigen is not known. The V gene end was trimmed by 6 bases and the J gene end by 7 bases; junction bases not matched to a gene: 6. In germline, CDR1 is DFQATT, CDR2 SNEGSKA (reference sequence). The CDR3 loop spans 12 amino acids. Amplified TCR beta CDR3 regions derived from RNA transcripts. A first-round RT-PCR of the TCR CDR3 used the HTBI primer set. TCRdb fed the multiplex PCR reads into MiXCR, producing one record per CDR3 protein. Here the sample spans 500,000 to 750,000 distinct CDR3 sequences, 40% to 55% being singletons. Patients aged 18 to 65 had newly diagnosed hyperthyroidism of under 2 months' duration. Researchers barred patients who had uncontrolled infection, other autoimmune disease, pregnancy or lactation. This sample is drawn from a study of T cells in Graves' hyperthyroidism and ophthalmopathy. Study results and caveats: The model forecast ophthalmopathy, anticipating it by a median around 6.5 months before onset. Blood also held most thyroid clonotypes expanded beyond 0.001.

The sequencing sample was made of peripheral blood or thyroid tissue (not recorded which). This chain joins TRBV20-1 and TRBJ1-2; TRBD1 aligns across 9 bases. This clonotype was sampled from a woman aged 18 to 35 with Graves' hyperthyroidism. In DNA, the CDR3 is TGCAGTGCACAACAGGGGGCGGCTGGCTACACCTTC. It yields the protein CSAQQGAAGYTF.